The next 24 T cell receptor beta chains were all read from a single sample in a study of CD8+CD57+ T cells in acquired aplastic anemia (dated by TCRdb to the late 2010s). The reads were generated on an Illumina HiSeq 2000. Genomic DNA was used as template for profiling of TCR beta VDJ combinations and CDR3 sequences. TCRdb reworked the public reads: Q25 trimming with fastp, MiXCR clone assembly, productive beta chains retained. Each entry is one CDR3 protein sequence, shown with its most common DNA and genes. This sample lists over 150,000 distinct CDR3 sequences; 71% were detected once. The top ten clonotypes cover approximately 48% of the sample. Patients chosen for sequencing had shown expansion of CD8+CD57+ cells by flow cytometry. The sequencing input was sorted CD4+, CD8+, or CD8+CD57+ T cells (not recorded which) from PBMCs. The receptors were gathered from a human donor with aplastic anemia.

The chain employs TRBV10-3 and TRBJ1-2; D not certain. Looked up from germline, CDR1 is ENHRY and CDR2 is SYGVKD. The CDR3 is 12 residues long. V lost 3 bases and J 2 bases, leaving 4 bases between the germline ends. CDR3 nucleotide sequence: TGTGCCATCAGTGACCAGAACTATGGCTACACCTTC. Its protein is CAISDQNYGYTF.

Notes on this clonotype: One end of the junction fails to match germline, which may point to a read error. The chain couples TRBV14 to TRBJ2-5; 13 bases align to TRBD2. In germline, CDR1 is SGHDN, CDR2 FVKESK. The CDR3 extends over 15 amino acids. In DNA form, the CDR3 reads TGCGCCAGCAGTCCCGGACTAGCGGGAGACGAGACCCAGTACTTC. The encoded protein is CASSPGLAGDETQYF.

The V call is TRBV10-2, the J call TRBJ2-5, with D possibly being TRBD1 or TRBD2 (5 bases each). The germline gives CDR1 WSHSY, CDR2 SAAADI. The CDR3 is 13 amino acids. V was clipped by 3 bases and J by 1 base, with 6 bases between them. The CDR3 coding sequence is TGCGCCAGCAGTGATGGGGGCCAAGAGACCCAGTACTTC. It yields the protein CASSDGGQETQYF.

This clonotype was observed a few times. The junction differs from germline at one of its ends, possibly a read error. V and J are TRBV6-4 and TRBJ2-3, with D possibly TRBD2 on 6 matching bases. Per germline, CDR1 MRHNA and CDR2 SNTAGT. This CDR3 is 15 amino acids long. Here the CDR3 DNA reads TGTGCCAGCGGTGACTCGAGCGGGAGCACAGATACGCAGTATTTT. The encoded protein is CASGDSSGSTDTQYF.

With regard to this clonotype: At one end, the junction sequence differs from germline, possibly due to a read error. The chain is built from TRBV20-1 and TRBJ2-2; D is possibly TRBD2 (5 bases). The CDR3 covers 12 residues. CDR1 is DFQATT and CDR2 is SNEGSKA in the germline V gene (reference sequence). CDR3 nucleotide sequence: TGCAGTGCGAGAGGGCCCCCCGGGGAGCTGTTTTTT. It codes for CSARGPPGELFF.

CDR3 sequence: CSVEPTTGELFF. In DNA form, the CDR3 reads TGCAGCGTTGAGCCAACTACCGGGGAGCTGTTTTTT. The chain uses TRBV29-1 and TRBJ2-2, with D hard to call. The length of the CDR3 is 12 residues. Germline V gives CDR1 SQVTM, CDR2 ANQGSEA. V was cut by 3 bases and J by 5 bases, with 7 bases left in between.

The J gene is TRBJ2-5, the V gene TRBV5-4; D is ambiguous. The V end lost 4 bases, the J end lost 9 bases, and 16 bases lay between the germline ends. The CDR3 covers 13 residues. Germline lookup yields CDR1 SGHNT and CDR2 YYREEE (reference sequence). The CDR3 spells CASSATRRRAQYF. CDR3 DNA: TGTGCCAGCAGCGCGACTCGACGAAGGGCCCAGTACTTC.

This chain links TRBV13 with TRBJ2-1; 7 bases line up with TRBD2. Trimming cost V 6 bases and J 3 bases; bases outside gene matches: 8. In germline, CDR1 is PRHDT, CDR2 FYEKMQ (reference sequence). The CDR3 is made up of 15 amino acids. The CDR3 loop reads CASSRGGPGYNEQFF. The CDR3 DNA reads TGTGCCAGCAGTCGCGGGGGTCCTGGCTACAATGAGCAGTTCTTC.

Details on this clonotype: The junction shows a germline mismatch at one end, possibly a read error. V and J are TRBV20-1 and TRBJ2-1; perhaps TRBD2 as D (5 bases). CDR3 length equals 14 residues. Germline-derived CDR1 and CDR2 are DFQATT and SNEGSKA (reference sequence). CDR3 DNA: TGCAGTGCCAGAGGGCTTCCCGCCGACAATGAGCAGTTCTTC. This gives the protein CSARGLPADNEQFF.

The chain recombines TRBV19 with TRBJ1-3; no firm D call. CDR1 and CDR2 (germline): LNHDA, SQIVND (reference sequence). The CDR3 loop spans 13 amino acids. The ends were cut back, 5 bases at V and 4 bases at J, with 9 bases in the middle. As DNA, the CDR3 is TGTGCCAGTAGTGAGGGAATCGGAAACACCATATATTTT. Its translation: CASSEGIGNTIYF. The full variable domain, its missing parts supplied by reference TRBV19 and TRBJ1-3, is DGGITQSPKYLFRKEGQNVTLSCEQNLNHDAMYWYRQDPGQGLRLIYYSQIVNDFQKGDIAEGYSVSREKKESFPLTVTSAQKNPTAFYLCASSEGIGNTIYFGEGSWLTVV.

The chain couples TRBV15 to TRBJ1-1; D might be TRBD1 (5 bases). Trimming left V 5 bases short and J 0 bases short, with 7 bases between. The CDR3 spans 13 residues. CDR1 and CDR2 (germline): LNHNV, YYDKDF (reference sequence). DNA for the CDR3: TGTGCCACCAGCTGGGGACTGAACACTGAAGCTTTCTTT. Translated: CATSWGLNTEAFF.

CDR3 nucleotide sequence: TGCAGCGTGTCGACTACTAACTATGGCTACACCTTC. Protein: CSVSTTNYGYTF. This sequence joins TRBV29-1 and TRBJ1-2, with D uncertain. This CDR3 comprises 12 residues. V lost 6 bases and J lost 0, with 8 bases in between. Germline lookup yields CDR1 SQVTM and CDR2 ANQGSEA.

The J gene is TRBJ2-7, the V gene TRBV7-8; 7 bases fit TRBD1. Germline V gene sequence: CDR1 SGHVS, CDR2 FQNEAQ. The CDR3 consists of 14 residues. Trimming took 5 bases from V and 3 from J; bases not matched to a gene: 7. CDR3 bases: TGTGCCAGCAGCCCCGGGCCAGGGGGCTACGAGCAGTACTTC. This codes for CASSPGPGGYEQYF.

The chain employs TRBV10-3 and TRBJ2-3, with 8 bases lining up with TRBD2. The germline CDR1 and CDR2 sequences are ENHRY and SYGVKD. There are 13 residues in the CDR3. Trimming cost V 10 bases and J 2 bases; bases outside gene matches: 5. The CDR3 reads CATLAGTTDTQYF. The CDR3 nucleotides are TGTGCCACCTTAGCGGGAACCACAGATACGCAGTATTTT.

The chain is built from TRBV20-1 and TRBJ1-3; unclear D gene. Germline V lookup: CDR1 DFQATT, CDR2 SNEGSKA (reference sequence). The CDR3 covers 14 residues. Between the trimmed V and J ends, which lost 0 bases and 0 bases, there was a span of 6 bases. The CDR3 here is CSARDGSSGNTIYF. For the CDR3, the DNA is TGCAGTGCTAGAGACGGCAGCTCTGGAAACACCATATATTTT.

The chain has TRBV20-1 and TRBJ2-3; no clear D gene. With 0 bases removed from V and 0 bases from J, the gap between germline ends came to 13 bases. CDR1 is DFQATT and CDR2 is SNEGSKA in the germline V gene (reference sequence). This CDR3 has 16 amino acids. CDR3 nucleotides: TGCAGTGCTAGAGATCCGCGGTCTTCTAGCACAGATACGCAGTATTTT. Protein sequence: CSARDPRSSSTDTQYF.

The gene calls are TRBV2 and TRBJ1-1; D not certain. V was shortened by 4 bases and J by 6 bases, with 9 bases between the two germline ends. This CDR3 region has 12 residues. Germline loops: CDR1 SNHLY, CDR2 FYNNEI. The chain's CDR3 is CASSVWAAEAFF. The CDR3 DNA reads as TGTGCCAGCAGTGTGTGGGCAGCTGAAGCTTTCTTT.

The chain couples TRBV9 to TRBJ2-3, with TRBD2 identical over 9 bases. CDR3 size: 15 residues. V shed 5 bases, J shed 0 bases, and the junction held 4 bases outside the gene matches. The germline V gene has CDR1 SGDLS and CDR2 YYNGEE. CDR3 DNA: TGTGCCAGCAGGCACACTAGCGGGAGCACAGATACGCAGTATTTT. Protein: CASRHTSGSTDTQYF.

J is TRBJ2-3 and V is TRBV10-3; no firm D call. V was cut by 4 bases and J by 2 bases, with 7 bases left in between. Germline values: CDR1 ENHRY, CDR2 SYGVKD. The CDR3 sequence is 13 residues long. CDR3 residues: CAISGRTTDTQYF. The CDR3 DNA reads as TGTGCCATCAGTGGGCGGACCACAGATACGCAGTATTTT.

The rearrangement links TRBV3-1 to TRBJ1-5, with D possibly being TRBD1 (6 bases). Between the trimmed V and J ends, which lost 4 bases and 4 bases, there was a span of 11 bases. CDR1 and CDR2 from the germline V gene are LGHDT and YNNKEL (reference sequence). The CDR3 has 14 residues. CDR3 DNA sequence: TGTGCCAGCAGCCTCGGACAGTTTAATCAGCCCCAGCATTTT. Protein: CASSLGQFNQPQHF.

The chain couples TRBV7-8 to TRBJ2-7; D call uncertain. V lost 2 bases and J 6 bases, leaving 11 bases between the germline ends. The CDR3 is 13 residues long. CDR1 and CDR2 from the germline V gene are SGHVS and FQNEAQ. CDR3 sequence: CASSLIRVGEQYF. In nucleotides, the CDR3 is TGTGCCAGCAGCTTAATCCGGGTGGGCGAGCAGTACTTC.

The V and J genes are TRBV7-3 and TRBJ2-3, with 15 bases lining up with TRBD2. Trimming removed 7 bases from V and 4 bases from J; junction bases left unmatched: 3. The CDR3 extends over 15 amino acids. Germline V gene lookup returns CDR1 SGHTA and CDR2 FQGTGA. CDR3 in DNA: TGTGCCAGCACGAGGACTAGCGGGGGGGCAGATACGCAGTATTTT. Translation: CASTRTSGGADTQYF.

This chain joins TRBV7-9 and TRBJ2-7; D remains ambiguous. V was cut by 4 bases and J by 7 bases, with 11 bases left in between. CDR3 length: 12 amino acids. CDR1 and CDR2 (germline): SEHNR, FQNEAQ (reference sequence). The CDR3 DNA follows: TGTGCCAGCAGCTATCGTGATTGGGAGCAGTACTTC. Encoded protein: CASSYRDWEQYF. The full variable domain, its missing parts supplied by reference TRBV7-9 and TRBJ2-7, is DTGVSQNPRHKITKRGQNVTFRCDPISEHNRLYWYRQTLGQGPEFLTYFQNEAQLEKSRLLSDRFSAERPKGSFSTLEIQRTEQGDSAMYLCASSYRDWEQYFGPGTRLTVT.

The CDR3 bases are TGCGCCAGCAGCCAAGGGACAGGGAACACCGGGGCCAACGTCCTGACTTTC. Translating gives CASSQGTGNTGANVLTF. The chain carries TRBV4-3 and TRBJ2-6, with TRBD1 matching 8 bases. Trimming at V came to 1 base and at J to 4 bases, leaving 6 bases not matched to a gene. In germline, CDR1 is LGHNA, CDR2 YSLEER. This CDR3 has 17 amino acids.